The source of this TCR beta chain is a study of regulatory T cells in long-lasting Graves disease. Study-wide findings and caveats: Whereas about a thousand public clonotypes were shared by new patients, persistent patients shared more, at some 2,500.

Time point here: newly diagnosed GD, antithyroid drugs for less than 3 months. TCR sequences were obtained from RNA taken from PBMCs. American Thyroid Association guidelines defined Graves' disease diagnosis. This clonotype was found many times. Its antigen is currently unknown. Building of the TCR beta libraries involved iRepertoire HTBI primers and Arm-PCR of CDR3 regions. Using its own MiXCR run on the multiplex PCR reads, TCRdb lists one record per CDR3 protein. The repertoire holds 540,000 or so distinct CDR3 sequences, with approximately 13% as singletons. This CDR3 region has 14 residues. From germline, CDR1 is MNHEY and CDR2 SMNVEV (reference sequence). The V and J ends lost 8 bases and 8 bases, in that order; junction bases with no gene match: 10. These data also formed part of another study, on T cells in Graves' hyperthyroidism and ophthalmopathy.

The sequencing here drew on peripheral blood mononuclear cells (PBMCs), taken at new diagnosis, from a patient treated with antithyroid drugs. The source is a man aged 30 to 39 with Graves disease. The gene calls are TRBV27 and TRBJ1-4; 8 bases align to TRBD1. The CDR3 reads CASSVQGTGEKLFF. The CDR3 bases are TGTGCCAGCTCCGTCCAGGGGACAGGCGAAAAACTGTTTTTT.